The 7 T cell receptor beta chains below come from one sample, sequenced in a study of blood T cell repertoires in COVID-19. Profiled with immunoSEQ multiplex PCR; TCRdb holds only in-frame clones, not every one. This repertoire shows roughly 150,000 clones, 88% found once; its top ten account for roughly 28%. Sequencing was performed on peripheral blood. Source of these receptors: a human donor in a cohort sampled during active COVID-19.

The chain has TRBV27 and TRBJ2-1, with D perhaps TRBD1 (6 bases). The V gene lost 2 bases and the J gene lost 1 base, with 15 bases spanning the gap. The germline V gene has CDR1 MNHEY and CDR2 SMNVEV (reference sequence). CDR3 length equals 17 residues. The CDR3 sequence is CASSLIGADSSYNEQFF. DNA of the CDR3: TGTGCCAGCAGTTTAATCGGGGCGGACAGTTCCTACAATGAGCAGTTCTTC.

This clone is a singleton in its sample. The rearrangement uses TRBV21-1 and TRBJ1-3; TRBD1, the table's D call, lacks a check against the DNA. TRBV21-1 is recorded as a pseudogene. The CDR3 has 19 amino acids. CDR3 sequence reads: CASSKGCYRGNSSGNTIYF. CDR3 coding DNA: TGTGCCAGCAGCAAAGGATGTTACAGGGGGAACAGCTCTGGAAACACCATATATTTT.

The rearrangement joins TRBV6-6 to TRBJ1-4; TRBD1 matches 9 bases. This CDR3 contains 14 residues. Trimming took 5 bases from V and 7 from J; bases not matched to a gene: 5. Germline V gene lookup returns CDR1 MNHNY and CDR2 SVGAGI (reference sequence). The DNA for the CDR3 is TGTGCCAGCAGTACACAGGGGGCCTTTGAAAAACTGTTTTTT. Its protein is CASSTQGAFEKLFF.

The chain uses TRBV18 and TRBJ1-2; 7 nucleotides match TRBD1. The CDR3 is 15 residues long. Germline V gives CDR1 KGHSH, CDR2 LQKENI. V shed 4 bases and J 1 base; nucleotides not matched to a gene: 6. For the CDR3, the DNA is TGTGCCAGCTCACGGGACAGAAACCTTAACTATGGCTACACCTTC. This gives the protein CASSRDRNLNYGYTF. Using reference TRBV18 and TRBJ1-2 for the parts outside the CDR3, the full variable domain is NAGVMQNPRHLVRRRGQEARLRCSPMKGHSHVYWYRQLPEEGLKFMVYLQKENIIDESGMPKERFSAEFPKEGPSILRIQQVVRGDSAAYFCASSRDRNLNYGYTFGSGTRLTVV.

The CDR3 reads CASSWLAVGGTDTQYF. DNA of the CDR3: TGTGCCAGCAGCTGGCTAGCTGTTGGGGGCACAGATACGCAGTATTTT. V gene TRBV7-2 combines with J gene TRBJ2-3; a weak D match, TRBD2 (5 bases). V lost 4 bases, J lost 1 base, and 15 bases lay in between. The CDR3 spans 16 residues. Germline V gene sequence: CDR1 SGHTA, CDR2 FQGNSA.

This chain uses TRBV19 with TRBJ2-3; D gene uncertain. Trimming removed 6 bases at V and 6 bases at J, with 7 bases between. Germline V lookup: CDR1 LNHDA, CDR2 SQIVND (reference sequence). The CDR3 extends over 11 amino acids. CDR3 sequence: CASSSHDTQYF. CDR3 nucleotides: TGTGCCAGTAGCTCACACGATACGCAGTATTTT.

This chain uses TRBV3-1 (or the pseudogene TRBV3-2) with TRBJ2-3; no firm D call. CDR1 and CDR2 (germline): LGHDT, YNNKEL (reference sequence). This CDR3 is 14 amino acids long. V lost 1 base, J lost 0 bases, and 5 bases lay in between. In DNA form, the CDR3 reads TGTGCCAGCAGCCAAGCGACTAGCACAGATACGCAGTATTTT. It translates to CASSQATSTDTQYF.